This T cell receptor (beta chain) was obtained from a study of lymphopenia after photon versus proton radiotherapy. The germline gives CDR1 SGHTA, CDR2 FQGNSA. This CDR3 spans 15 amino acids. J gave up 6 bases and V 4 bases, and 10 bases lay outside the gene matches. The data were produced by immunoSEQ multiplex PCR, yet TCRdb's version contains in-frame clones alone and is incomplete. The sample consists of fewer than 70,000 clones, around 86% of them appearing once. About this clone: Other DNA variants within this sample encode the same CDR3.

Source: peripheral blood, taken from a patient treated with proton-based radiotherapy. The chain uses TRBV7-2 and TRBJ2-3; 7 nucleotides line up with TRBD2. The sequence was collected from a man older than 75 with esophageal cancer. The CDR3 nucleotides read TGTGCCAGCAGCTACCAAAGCGGGGTAGGGGATACGCAGTATTTT. Protein sequence: CASSYQSGVGDTQYF.